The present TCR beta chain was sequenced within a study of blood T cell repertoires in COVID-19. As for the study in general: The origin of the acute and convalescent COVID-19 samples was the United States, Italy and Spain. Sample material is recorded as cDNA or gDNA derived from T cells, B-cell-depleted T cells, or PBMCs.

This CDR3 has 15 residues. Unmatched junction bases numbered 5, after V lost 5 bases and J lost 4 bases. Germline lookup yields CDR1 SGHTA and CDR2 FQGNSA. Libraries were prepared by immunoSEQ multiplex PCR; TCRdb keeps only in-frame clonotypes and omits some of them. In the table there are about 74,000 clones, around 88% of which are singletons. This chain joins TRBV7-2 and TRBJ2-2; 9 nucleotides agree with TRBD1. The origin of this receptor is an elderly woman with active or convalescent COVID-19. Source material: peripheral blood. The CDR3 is CASSDRDRVTGELFF. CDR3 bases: TGTGCCAGCAGCGACCGGGACAGGGTCACCGGGGAGCTGTTTTTT.